This TCR beta chain was observed in a study of blood T cell repertoires in COVID-19. As for the study in general: From the United States, Italy and Spain came samples of acute and convalescent COVID-19.

Per the original methods: Nucleated cell number was recorded as an estimate derived from reference gene primer amplification. Some clones are missing from TCRdb's copy, which holds only in-frame ones; the method was immunoSEQ multiplex PCR. The DNA was the basis for D and trimming; V, J and clone size are from that table. This sample has approximately 250,000 clones; 85% to 90% occur once, and the top ten carry approximately 4%. The trim removed 2 bases at V and 4 bases at J, leaving 9 bases unmatched. In germline, CDR1 is LGHDT, CDR2 YNNKEL (reference sequence). The CDR3 covers 16 residues. This sequence was found in a woman aged 25 to 39 with acute COVID-19. The rearrangement uses TRBV3-1 (or the pseudogene TRBV3-2) and TRBJ2-3; TRBD1 agrees at 7 bases. Sequenced: PBMCs or T cells enriched from blood (not recorded which). The CDR3 nucleotides read TGTGCCAGCAGCCAAAGCCGGGACAGTGGTGCAGATACGCAGTATTTT. Its translation is CASSQSRDSGADTQYF.